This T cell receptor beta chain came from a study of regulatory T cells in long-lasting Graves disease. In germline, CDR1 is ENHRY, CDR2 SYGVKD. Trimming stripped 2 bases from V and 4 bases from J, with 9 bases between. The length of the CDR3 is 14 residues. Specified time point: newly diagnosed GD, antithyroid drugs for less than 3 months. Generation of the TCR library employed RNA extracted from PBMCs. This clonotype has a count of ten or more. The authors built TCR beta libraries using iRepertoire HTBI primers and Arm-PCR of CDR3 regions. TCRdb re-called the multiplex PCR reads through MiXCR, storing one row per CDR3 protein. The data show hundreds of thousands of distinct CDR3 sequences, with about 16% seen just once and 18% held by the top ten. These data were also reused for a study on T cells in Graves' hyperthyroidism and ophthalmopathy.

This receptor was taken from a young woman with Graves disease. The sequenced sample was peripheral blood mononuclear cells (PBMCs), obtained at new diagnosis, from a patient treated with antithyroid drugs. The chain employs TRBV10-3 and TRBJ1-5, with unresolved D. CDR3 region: CAISEGQENQPQHF. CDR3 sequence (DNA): TGTGCCATCAGTGAGGGGCAGGAAAATCAGCCCCAGCATTTT.